These 15 T cell receptor beta chains share one sample of origin, sequenced in a study of CD8 T cells in ankylosing spondylitis. TCRdb passed the 5' RACE reads through MiXCR, listing each CDR3 protein once. The sample records about 200,000 distinct CDR3 sequences, over 10% being singletons. The sequencing input was blood, either unsorted or a sorted T cell fraction (not recorded which). The receptor source for this set is a male donor with ankylosing spondylitis or in good health (not recorded which).

This clonotype came up a few times. The chain has TRBV27 and TRBJ2-1; 8 bases map to TRBD1. From germline, CDR1 is MNHEY and CDR2 SMNVEV (reference sequence). V lost 4 bases to trimming and J lost 8 bases; unmatched junction nucleotides: 4. CDR3 size: 13 residues. The DNA of the CDR3 is TGTGCCAGCAGTTCAGGGGGCGGCTATGAGCAGTTCTTC. It specifies CASSSGGGYEQFF.

Ten or more counts support this clonotype. This chain connects TRBV12-3 or TRBV12-4 to TRBJ2-1, with 7 positions matching TRBD1. This CDR3 comprises 14 residues. The ends lost 5 bases at V and 4 bases at J; junction bases unmatched: 5. CDR3 amino acids: CASSRGTAYNEQFF. CDR3 in DNA: TGTGCCAGCAGTCGAGGGACAGCTTACAATGAGCAGTTCTTC.

At least ten counts were recorded for this clonotype. The chain carries TRBV10-3 and TRBJ1-2; 7 bases fit TRBD1. V lost 6 bases to trimming and J lost 7 bases; unmatched junction nucleotides: 8. From germline, CDR1 is ENHRY and CDR2 SYGVKD. The CDR3 extends over 13 amino acids. The CDR3 sequence: CAIRAQGEFGYTF. DNA for the CDR3: TGTGCCATCAGGGCCCAGGGGGAATTTGGCTACACCTTC.

This clonotype was seen only a few times. This chain connects TRBV25-1 to TRBJ1-1; unclear D gene. Germline loops: CDR1 MGHDK, CDR2 SYGVNS. The CDR3 extends over 14 amino acids. Trimming shortened V by 1 base and J by 1 base, and 7 bases separated the two germline ends. CDR3: CASSELTPNTEAFF. The CDR3, as DNA: TGTGCCAGCAGTGAATTGACACCGAACACTGAAGCTTTCTTT.

The rearrangement joins TRBV6-1 to TRBJ2-2, with D tentatively TRBD2 (5 bases). The CDR3 covers 17 residues. The V and J ends lost 3 bases and 1 base respectively, with 15 bases between them. Germline-derived CDR1 and CDR2 are MNHNS and SASEGT. The CDR3 reads CASSDLSEGVNTGELFF. The CDR3 DNA is TGTGCCAGCAGTGACCTTTCTGAGGGAGTGAACACCGGGGAGCTGTTTTTT.

This clonotype was recorded a few times. The chain recombines TRBV12-3 or TRBV12-4 with TRBJ2-3; 10 nucleotides align to TRBD2. With V trimmed by 5 bases and J by 3 bases, 5 bases remained unmatched. The CDR3 spans 15 residues. The CDR3: CASSALAGVTDTQYF. The CDR3 nucleotides are TGTGCCAGCAGTGCCCTAGCGGGAGTAACAGATACGCAGTATTTT.

The V gene is TRBV2, the J gene TRBJ1-1; D gene ambiguous. Germline V gene data show CDR1 as SNHLY and CDR2 as FYNNEI. This CDR3 comprises 12 residues. Trimming took 6 bases from V and 3 from J, leaving 8 bases between them. The CDR3 sequence is CASRPGDTEAFF. As DNA, the CDR3 is TGTGCCAGCAGGCCGGGAGACACTGAAGCTTTCTTT.

The V call is TRBV12-3 or TRBV12-4, the J call TRBJ1-1; 8 positions match TRBD1. V gave up 3 bases and J gave up 10 bases; unmatched junction bases: 7. CDR3 length equals 13 residues. The CDR3 coding sequence is TGTGCCAGCAGTTTGACAGGGGTCCACCTAGCTTTCTTT. This encodes CASSLTGVHLAFF.

This clonotype was counted between two and nine times. V is TRBV10-2 and J is TRBJ1-1; TRBD1 might be the D (5 bases). CDR1 and CDR2 (germline): WSHSY, SAAADI. Trimming pared 3 bases from V and 2 bases from J, leaving 10 bases between. The CDR3 is 14 residues long. CDR3 in DNA: TGCGCCAGCAGTGATTTGGGGCTTAACACTGAAGCTTTCTTT. This codes for CASSDLGLNTEAFF.

This chain uses TRBV5-1 with TRBJ2-7; D not certain. The length of the CDR3 is 15 residues. Germline-derived CDR1 and CDR2 are SGHRS and YFSETQ. The ends were cut back, 0 bases at V and 2 bases at J, with 12 bases in the middle. In DNA, the CDR3 is TGCGCCAGCAGCTTGGCCGGACCACCAACCTACGAGCAGTACTTC. Protein product: CASSLAGPPTYEQYF. Full variable domain (missing parts from reference TRBV5-1 and TRBJ2-7): KAGVTQTPRYLIKTRGQQVTLSCSPISGHRSVSWYQQTPGQGLQFLFEYFSETQRNKGNFPGRFSGRQFSNSRSEMNVSTLELGDSALYLCASSLAGPPTYEQYFGPGTRLTVT.

This clonotype was found a few times. The chain carries TRBV10-2 and TRBJ1-2; 7 bases agree with TRBD1. Germline values: CDR1 WSHSY, CDR2 SAAADI. The V gene end was trimmed by 6 bases and the J gene end by 12 bases; junction bases not matched to a gene: 10. This CDR3 contains 12 residues. CDR3 sequence reads: CASSAGTANNTF. The CDR3 DNA sequence: TGCGCCAGCAGCGCCGGGACAGCTAATAACACCTTC.

This clonotype has a count of ten or more. The DNA of the CDR3 is TGTGCCATCAGTGAAGGGGAGGTGACTAGCGGGAGTAGCACAGATACGCAGTATTTT. Its translation is CAISEGEVTSGSSTDTQYF. This chain links TRBV10-3 with TRBJ2-3; TRBD2 matches at 12 bases. Germline V lookup: CDR1 ENHRY, CDR2 SYGVKD. V was clipped by 3 bases and J by 0 bases; unmatched bases: 10. The CDR3 consists of 19 residues.

The gene calls are TRBV11-3 and TRBJ1-1; 9 bases are shared with TRBD1. This CDR3 is 16 amino acids long. V was clipped by 8 bases and J by 4 bases; unmatched bases: 14. From germline, CDR1 is SGHNT and CDR2 YENEEA. The CDR3 DNA sequence: TGTGCCAGCGCCTGGGACAGGGAAAGAATGGCCACTGAAGCTTTCTTT. Amino acid sequence: CASAWDRERMATEAFF.

This clonotype appeared a few times. The chain employs TRBV6-5 and TRBJ2-2; D is ambiguous. The CDR3 extends over 14 amino acids. V dropped 2 bases and J dropped 6 bases, with 10 bases sitting between them. Germline CDR1 and CDR2: MNHEY and SVGAGI. The CDR3 DNA reads TGTGCCAGCAGTTACGTGGGTAATCCCGGGGAGCTGTTTTTT. It encodes CASSYVGNPGELFF.

The V call is TRBV6-2 or TRBV6-3, the J call TRBJ2-1; D gene ambiguous. The V end was cut by 2 bases, the J end by 9 bases, with 11 bases between. Per germline, CDR1 MNHEY and CDR2 SVGEGT. CDR3 length equals 13 residues. CDR3 nucleotides: TGTGCCAGCAGTTACGGTCTAGATGGTGAGCAGTTCTTC. Translated, it gives CASSYGLDGEQFF.